A single sample is the source of the 12 T cell receptor beta chains below, sequenced in a study of cytomegalovirus exposure and HLA in healthy donors. Data came from immunoSEQ multiplex PCR; TCRdb stores just in-frame clones and leaves some out. Of about 73,000 clones in the sample, approximately 94% are singletons; the top ten hold approximately 3%. Sequenced sample: PBMCs. The receptors come from a woman aged 18 to 35 in good health and CMV-seropositive.

CDR3 in DNA: TGTGCCAGCGTCCGCACCGGGGAGCTGTTTTTT. It translates to CASVRTGELFF. This chain joins TRBV6-6 and TRBJ2-2; D gene unclear. V was shortened by 8 bases and J by 4 bases, with 5 bases between the two germline ends. CDR1 and CDR2 from the germline V gene are MNHNY and SVGAGI (reference sequence). This CDR3 region has 11 residues.

V and J are TRBV5-4 and TRBJ2-5; 7 positions agree with TRBD1. The germline V gene encodes CDR1 SGHNT and CDR2 YYREEE (reference sequence). The CDR3 loop spans 13 amino acids. Trimming took 5 bases from V and 5 from J; bases not matched to a gene: 6. The CDR3 spells CASRPGTAETQYF. The CDR3 coding sequence is TGTGCCAGCAGGCCGGGGACAGCTGAGACCCAGTACTTC.

The gene calls are TRBV19 and TRBJ1-5; 10 nucleotides line up with TRBD1. Looked up from germline, CDR1 is LNHDA and CDR2 is SQIVND (reference sequence). There are 16 residues in the CDR3. Unmatched junction bases numbered 13, after V lost 7 bases and J lost 7 bases. CDR3 in amino acids: CASTVTGQGLGQPQHF. The CDR3 DNA is TGTGCCAGTACCGTAACGGGACAGGGGCTCGGGCAGCCCCAGCATTTT.

The chain carries TRBV7-9 and TRBJ2-3; D not resolved. The germline V gene has CDR1 SEHNR and CDR2 FQNEAQ (reference sequence). CDR3 length equals 15 residues. Trimming pared 2 bases from V and 2 bases from J, leaving 11 bases between. DNA for the CDR3: TGTGCCAGCAGCTTATGGCGGTGGTACACAGATACGCAGTATTTT. Residues: CASSLWRWYTDTQYF.

The rearrangement uses TRBV7-3 and TRBJ2-3; 9 nucleotides line up with TRBD1. The CDR3 runs to 20 residues. Looked up from germline, CDR1 is SGHTA and CDR2 is FQGTGA. The V and J ends lost 2 bases and 6 bases, in that order; junction bases with no gene match: 21. DNA of the CDR3: TGTGCCAGCAGCTTATACCCCACGGGGAATAGGGGACAGGGTTTGGATACGCAGTATTTT. This sequence encodes CASSLYPTGNRGQGLDTQYF.

The chain recombines TRBV9 with TRBJ1-3, with unresolved D. Trimming took 0 bases from V and 0 from J, leaving 10 bases between them. Germline-derived CDR1 and CDR2 are SGDLS and YYNGEE. There are 16 residues in the CDR3. The CDR3 bases are TGTGCCAGCAGCGTAGCTCCGGGTCGCTCTGGAAACACCATATATTTT. Translated, it gives CASSVAPGRSGNTIYF.

The gene calls are TRBV18 and TRBJ1-6; D not certain. The CDR3 loop spans 17 amino acids. Trimming removed 3 bases from V and 4 bases from J, with 16 bases in between. Germline CDR1 KGHSH, CDR2 LQKENI. The CDR3 DNA sequence: TGTGCCAGCTCACCGGGCCTCCGCGCAGATTATAATTCACCCCTCCACTTT. Its translation is CASSPGLRADYNSPLHF. Full variable domain (outside the CDR3, taken from reference TRBV18 and TRBJ1-6): NAGVMQNPRHLVRRRGQEARLRCSPMKGHSHVYWYRQLPEEGLKFMVYLQKENIIDESGMPKERFSAEFPKEGPSILRIQQVVRGDSAAYFCASSPGLRADYNSPLHFGNGTRLTVT.

The rearrangement uses TRBV28 and TRBJ1-5; 7 bases are shared with TRBD1. V lost 6 bases and J lost 1; bases outside the gene matches: 6. CDR1 MDHEN and CDR2 SYDVKM come from the germline V gene. The length of the CDR3 is 15 residues. CDR3 sequence reads: CASRRAGGSNQPQHF. The CDR3 bases are TGTGCCAGCAGGCGTGCAGGGGGAAGCAATCAGCCCCAGCATTTT.

The chain carries TRBV7-8 and TRBJ2-7; the match to TRBD2 covers 8 bases. Germline CDR1 SGHVS, CDR2 FQNEAQ. This CDR3 is 14 amino acids long. Losses at the gene ends were 3 bases for V and 5 bases for J; bases not matched to a gene: 6. CDR3 protein: CASSFEREYNEQYF. CDR3 sequence (DNA): TGTGCCAGCAGCTTTGAGCGGGAGTACAACGAGCAGTACTTC.

The chain carries TRBV10-2 and TRBJ1-5, with 7 nucleotides matching TRBD1. V trimming: 4 bases; J trimming: 4 bases; junction bases outside the gene matches: 10. The CDR3 runs to 16 residues. Per germline, CDR1 WSHSY and CDR2 SAAADI. The CDR3 bases are TGCGCCAGCAGTGCCACCGACAGGGCCACAAATCAGCCCCAGCATTTT. This gives the protein CASSATDRATNQPQHF.

This chain connects TRBV5-1 to TRBJ2-1, with 11 bases fitting TRBD2. The V gene end was trimmed by 0 bases and the J gene end by 2 bases; junction bases not matched to a gene: 4. The V gene's germline CDR1 is SGHRS and CDR2 YFSETQ. The length of the CDR3 is 17 residues. CDR3 protein: CASSLAGTSGTYNEQFF. The CDR3 DNA reads TGCGCCAGCAGCTTGGCCGGGACTAGCGGAACCTACAATGAGCAGTTCTTC.

V usage is TRBV6-5 and J usage is TRBJ1-5; D might be TRBD1 (6 bases). This CDR3 comprises 14 residues. CDR1 is MNHEY and CDR2 is SVGAGI in the germline V gene. The V end lost 6 bases, the J end lost 7 bases, and 16 bases lay between the germline ends. The CDR3 DNA is TGTGCCAGCAGACCCGACAGGTCCGGGCAGCCCCAGCATTTT. Amino acids: CASRPDRSGQPQHF.